This record covers a single T cell receptor beta chain. As originally analysed: It was from reference gene primer amplification that nucleated cell counts were estimated. Profiling relied on immunoSEQ multiplex PCR, and the TCRdb table lists in-frame clones only, not all of them. From that table come the V and J calls and clone size; the DNA was used to work out D and trimming. The table shows 400,000 or so clones, with 89% occurring only once. These data originate in a study of blood T cell repertoires in COVID-19. Study details: The cDNA or gDNA used as material had been derived from T cells, B-cell-depleted T cells, or PBMCs.

This CDR3 has 18 residues. Germline trimming cut 2 bases from V and 7 bases from J; bases unmatched to any gene: 15. The V gene's germline CDR1 is KGHSH and CDR2 LQKENI. Enrolment of Seattle patients took place during active infection, and they were followed longitudinally. V is TRBV18 and J is TRBJ2-7, with 12 nucleotides matching TRBD1. The specimen sequenced was peripheral blood. The origin of this receptor is a woman between 40 and 55 years old with COVID-19, enrolled during active disease. The CDR3 DNA reads as TGTGCCAGCTCACCAAAATTGGGCCTGGGACAGGGGGCTGGGGAGCAGTACTTC. Translated: CASSPKLGLGQGAGEQYF.